The 11 T cell receptor beta chains reported below all come from one sample, sequenced in a study of cytomegalovirus exposure and HLA in healthy donors. PCR employed 60 Vbeta and 13 Jbeta primers. The assay was immunoSEQ multiplex PCR, and TCRdb's table has in-frame clones only and misses some. Here the sample spans about 150,000 clones, around 74% being singletons. Specimen: PBMCs. Every receptor here comes from a man aged 18 to 30 in good health and CMV-seronegative.

The gene calls are TRBV27 and TRBJ1-2, with 7 bases identical to TRBD1. In germline, CDR1 is MNHEY, CDR2 SMNVEV (reference sequence). The CDR3 totals 12 residues. J was trimmed by 6 bases and V by 6 bases; bases with no gene match: 4. The CDR3 nucleotides read TGTGCCAGCAGCTATACAGGGGATGGCTACACCTTC. It translates to CASSYTGDGYTF.

This chain's CDR3 is CAVSPGQGIDNEQFF. CDR3 DNA sequence: TGTGCCGTTTCTCCGGGACAGGGTATAGACAATGAGCAGTTCTTC. The rearrangement links TRBV5-5 to TRBJ2-1; 9 nucleotides line up with TRBD1. The germline V gene has CDR1 SGHKS and CDR2 YYEKEE (reference sequence). The trim removed 10 bases at V and 5 bases at J, leaving 13 bases unmatched. The CDR3 contains 15 residues.

V gene TRBV5-1 combines with J gene TRBJ2-6; TRBD1 aligns across 9 bases. The CDR3 loop spans 18 amino acids. V dropped 4 bases and J dropped 2; count of bases not matched to a gene: 10. Germline-derived CDR1 and CDR2 are SGHRS and YFSETQ. CDR3 residues: CASSLRTGEGPGANVLTF. Here the CDR3 DNA reads TGCGCCAGCAGCCTAAGGACAGGGGAGGGGCCTGGGGCCAACGTCCTGACTTTC.

The CDR3 DNA sequence: TGTGCCAGCGGGCCGGGGAGCGGCCTCACAGATACGCAGTATTTT. This sequence encodes CASGPGSGLTDTQYF. The rearrangement uses TRBV2 and TRBJ2-3; possible D gene TRBD2, 5 bases. This CDR3 has 15 amino acids. Germline V gene sequence: CDR1 SNHLY, CDR2 FYNNEI. Between the trimmed V and J ends, which lost 8 bases and 2 bases, there was a span of 17 bases.

V is TRBV7-2 and J is TRBJ2-1, with 8 positions matching TRBD1. Trimming at V came to 4 bases and at J to 3 bases, leaving 5 bases not matched to a gene. The CDR3 has 15 amino acids. Germline CDR1 reads SGHTA; CDR2 reads FQGNSA. The CDR3 coding sequence is TGTGCCAGCAGCTCCAGGGGGCAGGACTACAATGAGCAGTTCTTC. This sequence encodes CASSSRGQDYNEQFF. Full variable domain (outside the CDR3, taken from reference TRBV7-2 and TRBJ2-1): GAGVSQSPSNKVTEKGKDVELRCDPISGHTALYWYRQSLGQGLEFLIYFQGNSAPDKSGLPSDRFSAERTGGSVSTLTIQRTQQEDSAVYLCASSSRGQDYNEQFFGPGTRLTVL.

In this sample, this clone turned up a few times. The chain is built from TRBV5-4 and TRBJ1-1; tentative D call: TRBD1 (5 bases). Trimming cost V 1 base and J 0 bases, with 10 bases left between them. Germline V CDR1 and CDR2: SGHNT, YYREEE (reference sequence). This CDR3 is built from 15 residues. CDR3 coding DNA: TGTGCCAGCAGCTTGCTGTCACAGGTGAACACTGAAGCTTTCTTT. Protein: CASSLLSQVNTEAFF.

This chain joins TRBV5-1 and TRBJ2-7, with D possibly matching TRBD2 (6 bases). The germline V and J ends were trimmed by 5 bases and 6 bases, with 12 bases remaining between them. The CDR3 extends over 12 amino acids. CDR1 is SGHRS and CDR2 is YFSETQ in the germline V gene. CDR3 loop: CASRTEGGEQYF. The DNA for the CDR3 is TGCGCCAGCAGGACTGAGGGAGGCGAGCAGTACTTC.

The genes are TRBV19 and TRBJ1-6; the match to TRBD1 covers 7 bases. Germline trimming cut 4 bases from V and 5 bases from J; bases unmatched to any gene: 8. The CDR3 consists of 16 residues. CDR1 is LNHDA and CDR2 is SQIVND in the germline V gene (reference sequence). The CDR3 bases are TGTGCCAGTAGTACCCACAGGGGCCAAGATAATTCACCCCTCCACTTT. It specifies CASSTHRGQDNSPLHF.

The chain couples TRBV6-6 to TRBJ1-6; possible D gene TRBD1, 5 bases. V was shortened by 9 bases and J by 0 bases, with 15 bases between the two germline ends. CDR1 MNHNY and CDR2 SVGAGI come from the germline V gene (reference sequence). This CDR3 region has 16 residues. The CDR3 spells CASRRGRDSYNSPLHF. The CDR3 DNA reads as TGTGCCAGTCGAAGGGGCAGAGACTCCTATAATTCACCCCTCCACTTT.

The chain couples TRBV6-1 to TRBJ1-3; 7 positions match TRBD1. This CDR3 contains 15 residues. V shed 10 bases and J 0 bases; nucleotides not matched to a gene: 9. CDR1 and CDR2 from the germline V gene are MNHNS and SASEGT. The DNA of the CDR3 is TGTGCCACAAAAACGGGACAGAGCTCTGGAAACACCATATATTTT. Protein product: CATKTGQSSGNTIYF.

This clone was seen just once. The chain links TRBV6-5 to TRBJ1-2; D is possibly TRBD1 (5 bases). The CDR3 spans 14 residues. V gave up 2 bases and J gave up 7 bases, with 14 bases separating them. Germline CDR1 is MNHEY and CDR2 is SVGAGI. The CDR3 nucleotides are TGTGCCAGCAGTTACCGCGCAGGGATCGTTGGCTACACCTTC. Encoded protein: CASSYRAGIVGYTF.